Presented here are 14 T cell receptor beta chains from one specimen sequenced in a study of cytomegalovirus exposure and HLA in healthy donors. The primer mix had 60 Vbeta and 13 Jbeta primers. TCRdb keeps only in-frame clones here, not all; method: immunoSEQ multiplex PCR. Among fewer than 85,000 clones listed, 78% were seen once. Sequencing input: PBMCs. The receptors derive from a man younger than 30 in good health and CMV-seropositive.

This chain links TRBV6-1 with TRBJ2-7; D not certain. The CDR3 consists of 15 residues. The V gene's germline CDR1 is MNHNS and CDR2 SASEGT. V lost 4 bases to trimming and J lost 0 bases, with 13 bases between them. The CDR3 sequence: CASSATPSLSYEQYF. For the CDR3, the DNA is TGTGCCAGCAGTGCCACTCCTTCCCTCTCCTACGAGCAGTACTTC.

The V call is TRBV9, the J call TRBJ2-6, with D unresolved. The germline V gene has CDR1 SGDLS and CDR2 YYNGEE. CDR3 size: 15 residues. Trimming removed 1 base from V and 4 bases from J, with 9 bases in between. Here the CDR3 reads CASSVYTPGANVLTF. The CDR3 bases are TGTGCCAGCAGCGTATACACCCCGGGGGCCAACGTCCTGACTTTC.

The chain joins TRBV13 to TRBJ2-5, with 7 bases matching TRBD2. Germline V gives CDR1 PRHDT, CDR2 FYEKMQ (reference sequence). This CDR3 is built from 15 residues. After removal of 5 bases from V and 4 bases from J, the junction contained 10 bases not matched to a gene. The CDR3 is CASSPYRAGVETQYF. The CDR3 DNA is TGTGCCAGCAGCCCCTACCGGGCGGGAGTAGAGACCCAGTACTTC. Full variable domain (remainder filled in from reference TRBV13 and TRBJ2-5): AAGVIQSPRHLIKEKRETATLKCYPIPRHDTVYWYQQGPGQDPQFLISFYEKMQSDKGSIPDRFSAQQFSDYHSELNMSSLELGDSALYFCASSPYRAGVETQYFGPGTRLLVL.

V usage is TRBV5-4 and J usage is TRBJ1-1; 7 positions agree with TRBD1. The CDR3 spans 13 residues. V shed 3 bases, J shed 5 bases, and the junction held 4 bases outside the gene matches. Germline values: CDR1 SGHNT, CDR2 YYREEE (reference sequence). As DNA, the CDR3 is TGTGCCAGCAGCTCCCCCAGGGGGACTGAAGCTTTCTTT. Protein sequence: CASSSPRGTEAFF.

The J gene is TRBJ1-4, the V gene TRBV30; 8 nucleotides match TRBD1. The germline CDR1 and CDR2 sequences are GTSNPN and SVGIG (reference sequence). This CDR3 has 23 residues. V lost 4 bases, J lost 1 base, and 29 bases stayed unmatched. The CDR3 DNA is TGTGCCTGGATCTTTTCTCGTGGGTTCCAGGGACAGGCGAACCTCGGAACTAATGAAAAACTGTTTTTT. It yields the protein CAWIFSRGFQGQANLGTNEKLFF.

This chain connects TRBV5-6 to TRBJ1-6; D gene unclear. The CDR3 loop spans 12 amino acids. V was clipped by 3 bases and J by 9 bases, with 7 bases between them. Looked up from germline, CDR1 is SGHDT and CDR2 is YYEEEE. CDR3 loop: CASSWSGSPLHF. CDR3 DNA sequence: TGTGCCAGCAGCTGGAGCGGTTCACCCCTCCACTTT.

The chain is built from TRBV29-1 and TRBJ2-7; the D gene is possibly TRBD1 (6 bases). The CDR3 loop spans 12 amino acids. The ends were cut back, 7 bases at V and 6 bases at J, with 16 bases in the middle. Germline V gene sequence: CDR1 SQVTM, CDR2 ANQGSEA. CDR3 coding DNA: TGCAGCGGAACAGGGTCGGGGTTCGAGCAGTACTTC. This translates into CSGTGSGFEQYF.

This clone was detected only a few times. CDR3 DNA: TGCAGCGTTGAAGGGGACAGGGAAAGAAACACCATATATTTT. This translates into CSVEGDRERNTIYF. This chain connects TRBV29-1 to TRBJ1-3, with 9 positions matching TRBD1. Germline V CDR1 and CDR2: SQVTM, ANQGSEA. Germline trimming cut 1 base from V and 5 bases from J; bases unmatched to any gene: 3. The CDR3 runs to 14 residues. Based on the CDR3 plus reference TRBV29-1 and TRBJ1-3, the full variable domain is SAVISQKPSRDICQRGTSLTIQCQVDSQVTMMFWYRQQPGQSLTLIATANQGSEATYESGFVIDKFPISRPNLTFSTLTVSNMSPEDSSIYLCSVEGDRERNTIYFGEGSWLTVV.

The J gene is TRBJ1-3, the V gene TRBV28, with 8 bases lining up with TRBD1. Germline V CDR1 and CDR2: MDHEN, SYDVKM. With V trimmed by 8 bases and J by 0 bases, 18 bases remained unmatched. The CDR3 has 19 amino acids. The CDR3 coding sequence is TGTGCCAGCTGGGCTCCGGGACAGGCAGAAAGGAGCTCTGGAAACACCATATATTTT. Its translation is CASWAPGQAERSSGNTIYF.

This clone was observed once. V gene TRBV11-1 combines with J gene TRBJ2-4; 10 bases are shared with TRBD1. V lost 6 bases to trimming and J lost 1 base; unmatched junction nucleotides: 6. The CDR3 is made up of 16 amino acids. Germline-derived CDR1 and CDR2 are SGHAT and FQDESV (reference sequence). CDR3 in DNA: TGTGCCAGCAGACCGAGACAGGGGGCGGCCAAAAACATTCAGTACTTC. This translates into CASRPRQGAAKNIQYF.

The chain uses TRBV6-5 and TRBJ1-5; unclear D gene. The CDR3 is 14 amino acids. Germline lookup yields CDR1 MNHEY and CDR2 SVGAGI. The germline V and J ends were trimmed by 5 bases and 3 bases, with 11 bases remaining between them. As DNA, the CDR3 is TGTGCCAGCAGTCCTTCAGAAGTCAATCAGCCCCAGCATTTT. It codes for CASSPSEVNQPQHF.

V gene TRBV7-2 combines with J gene TRBJ2-7, with a weak D call TRBD2 (5 bases). There are 14 residues in the CDR3. V was shortened by 2 bases and J by 4 bases, with 12 bases between the two germline ends. Germline V gene data show CDR1 as SGHTA and CDR2 as FQGNSA. In DNA form, the CDR3 reads TGTGCCAGCAGCTTACGAGGGAACTGGTACGAGCAGTACTTC. Amino acids: CASSLRGNWYEQYF.

This clone has a handful of counts. The chain joins TRBV28 to TRBJ2-5; 7 nucleotides agree with TRBD2. Per germline, CDR1 MDHEN and CDR2 SYDVKM. The V and J ends lost 2 bases and 9 bases, in that order; junction bases with no gene match: 6. The CDR3 has 13 residues. The CDR3 region is CASSLVRGGAQYF. CDR3 coding DNA: TGTGCCAGCAGTTTAGTTCGGGGAGGGGCCCAGTACTTC.

A few counts support this clone. The rearrangement links TRBV20-1 to TRBJ2-3, with D unclear. The V end lost 3 bases, the J end lost 4 bases, and 5 bases lay between the germline ends. Per germline, CDR1 DFQATT and CDR2 SNEGSKA (reference sequence). The CDR3 extends over 11 amino acids. Here the CDR3 DNA reads TGCAGTGCTAGTGGGCCAGATACGCAGTATTTT. Residues: CSASGPDTQYF.